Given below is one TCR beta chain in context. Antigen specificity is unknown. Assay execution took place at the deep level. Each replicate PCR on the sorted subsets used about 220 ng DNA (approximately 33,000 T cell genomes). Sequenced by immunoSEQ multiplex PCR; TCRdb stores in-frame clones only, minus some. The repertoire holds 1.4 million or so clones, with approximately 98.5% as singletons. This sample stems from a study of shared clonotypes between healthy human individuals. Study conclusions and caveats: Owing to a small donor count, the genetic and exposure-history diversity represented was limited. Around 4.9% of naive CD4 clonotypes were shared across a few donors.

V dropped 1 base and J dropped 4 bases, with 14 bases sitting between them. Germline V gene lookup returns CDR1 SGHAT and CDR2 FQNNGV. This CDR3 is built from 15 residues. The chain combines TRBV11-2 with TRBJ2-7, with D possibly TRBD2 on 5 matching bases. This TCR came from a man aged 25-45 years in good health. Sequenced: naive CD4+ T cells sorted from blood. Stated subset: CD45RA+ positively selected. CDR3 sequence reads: CASSLGIGVGYEQYF. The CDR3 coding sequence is TGTGCCAGCAGCTTAGGTATCGGGGTCGGATACGAGCAGTACTTC.